This paragraph reports one T cell receptor (beta chain). Antigen unknown. Every isolated RNA sample was fully reverse transcribed, so sequencing captured expressed TCRB transcripts. Measured with immunoSEQ multiplex PCR; TCRdb has only the in-frame clones, and not every one. The profile shows over 20,000 clones, about 52% of them singletons. CDR3 length: 11 amino acids. Germline V gene sequence: CDR1 SGHDT, CDR2 YYEEEE. The V end lost 4 bases, the J end lost 3 bases, and 5 bases lay between the germline ends. The entry originates in a study of beta chain features in type 1 diabetes. General study findings and limits: PCR might show a preference for shorter templates, equally across patients and controls. Sampled from patients, naive, central memory and Treg TCRB repertoires appeared more similar than those sampled from healthy donors. Moderately but significantly shorter TCRB CDR3s were found in Type 1 diabetes patients in all four CD4+ subsets.

Sequenced material: stem cell memory CD4+ T cells from blood. The receptor was derived from a man between 25 and 39 years old with type 1 diabetes. The chain couples TRBV5-6 to TRBJ2-7, with D unclear. The CDR3 nucleotides read TGTGCCAGCAGCACCTACTACGAGCAGTACTTC. Encoded protein: CASSTYYEQYF.